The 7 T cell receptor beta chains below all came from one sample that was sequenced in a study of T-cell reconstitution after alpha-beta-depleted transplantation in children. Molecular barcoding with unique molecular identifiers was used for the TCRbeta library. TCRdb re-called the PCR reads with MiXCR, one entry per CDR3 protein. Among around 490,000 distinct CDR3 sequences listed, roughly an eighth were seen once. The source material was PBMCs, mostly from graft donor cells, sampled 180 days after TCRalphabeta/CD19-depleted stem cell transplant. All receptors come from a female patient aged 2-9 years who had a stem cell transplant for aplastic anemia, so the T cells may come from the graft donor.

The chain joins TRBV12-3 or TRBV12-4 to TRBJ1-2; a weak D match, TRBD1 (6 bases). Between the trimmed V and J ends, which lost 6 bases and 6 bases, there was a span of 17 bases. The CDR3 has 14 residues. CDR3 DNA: TGTGCCAGCAGAGCTGGACAGAGCAACGATGGCTACACCTTC. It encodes CASRAGQSNDGYTF.

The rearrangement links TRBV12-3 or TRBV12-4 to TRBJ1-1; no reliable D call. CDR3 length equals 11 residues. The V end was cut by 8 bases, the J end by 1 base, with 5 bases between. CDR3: CASRWNTEAFF. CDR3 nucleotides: TGTGCCAGCCGCTGGAACACTGAAGCTTTCTTT.

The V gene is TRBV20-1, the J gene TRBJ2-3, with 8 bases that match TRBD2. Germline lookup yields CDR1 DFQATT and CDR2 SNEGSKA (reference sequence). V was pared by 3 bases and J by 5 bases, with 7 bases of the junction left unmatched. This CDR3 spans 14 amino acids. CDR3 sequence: CSASPAGVIDTQYF. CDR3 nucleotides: TGCAGTGCTAGTCCAGCGGGAGTGATAGATACGCAGTATTTT.

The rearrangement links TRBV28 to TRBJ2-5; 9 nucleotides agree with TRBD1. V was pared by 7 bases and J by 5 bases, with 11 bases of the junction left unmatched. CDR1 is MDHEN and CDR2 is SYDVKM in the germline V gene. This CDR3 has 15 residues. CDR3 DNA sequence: TGTGCCAGCACCCCTCCGGGACAGGGAACCGAGACCCAGTACTTC. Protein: CASTPPGQGTETQYF.

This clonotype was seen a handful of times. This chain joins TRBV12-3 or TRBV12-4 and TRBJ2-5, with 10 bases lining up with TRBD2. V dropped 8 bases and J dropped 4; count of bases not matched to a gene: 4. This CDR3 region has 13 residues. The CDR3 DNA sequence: TGTGCCAGCCTCCTAGCGGGAGTAGAGACCCAGTACTTC. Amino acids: CASLLAGVETQYF.

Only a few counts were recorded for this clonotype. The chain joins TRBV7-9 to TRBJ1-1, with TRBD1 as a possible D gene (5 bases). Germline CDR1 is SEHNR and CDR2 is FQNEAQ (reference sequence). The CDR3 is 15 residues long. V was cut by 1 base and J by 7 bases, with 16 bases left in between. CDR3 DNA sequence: TGTGCCAGCAGCTTAGTTCGGACACCAGTCCGTGAAGCTTTCTTT. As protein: CASSLVRTPVREAFF.

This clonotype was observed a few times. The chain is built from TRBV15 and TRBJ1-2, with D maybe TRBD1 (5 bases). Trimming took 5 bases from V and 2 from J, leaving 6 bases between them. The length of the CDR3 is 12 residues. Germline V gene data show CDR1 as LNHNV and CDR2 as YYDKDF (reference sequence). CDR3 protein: CATSAGNYGYTF. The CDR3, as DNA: TGTGCCACCAGCGCAGGGAACTATGGCTACACCTTC.